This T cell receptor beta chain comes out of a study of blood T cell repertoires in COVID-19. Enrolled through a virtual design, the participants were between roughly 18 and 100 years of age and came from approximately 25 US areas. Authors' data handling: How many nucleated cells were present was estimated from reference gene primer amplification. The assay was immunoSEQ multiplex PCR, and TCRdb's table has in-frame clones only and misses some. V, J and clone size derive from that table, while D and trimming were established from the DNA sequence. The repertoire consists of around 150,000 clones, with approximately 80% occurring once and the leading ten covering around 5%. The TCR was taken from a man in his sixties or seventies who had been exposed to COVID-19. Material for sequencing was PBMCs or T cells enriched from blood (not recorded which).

The CDR3 coding sequence is TGTGCCAGCAGCCCTCGCGGGAGGGGAAACAATGAGCAGTTCTTC. Translation gives CASSPRGRGNNEQFF. The V gene is TRBV7-9, the J gene TRBJ2-1, with 9 bases matching TRBD2. Germline V gene data show CDR1 as SEHNR and CDR2 as FQNEAQ (reference sequence). This CDR3 contains 15 residues. Trimming removed 5 bases from V and 5 bases from J; junction bases left unmatched: 7.